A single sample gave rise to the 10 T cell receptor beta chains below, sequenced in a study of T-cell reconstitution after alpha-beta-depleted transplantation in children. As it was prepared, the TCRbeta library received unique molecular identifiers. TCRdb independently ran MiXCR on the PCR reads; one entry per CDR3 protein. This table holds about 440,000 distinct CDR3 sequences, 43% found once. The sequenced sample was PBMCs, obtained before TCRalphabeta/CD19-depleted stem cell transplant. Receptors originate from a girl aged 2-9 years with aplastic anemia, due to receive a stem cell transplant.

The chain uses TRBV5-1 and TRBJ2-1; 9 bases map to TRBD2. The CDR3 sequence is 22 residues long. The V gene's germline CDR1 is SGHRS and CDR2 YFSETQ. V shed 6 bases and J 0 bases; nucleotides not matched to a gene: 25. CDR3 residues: CASTDRSYRDLGLAGSYNEQFF. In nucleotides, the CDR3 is TGCGCCAGCACGGATCGGTCTTACAGGGACCTGGGACTAGCTGGCTCCTACAATGAGCAGTTCTTC.

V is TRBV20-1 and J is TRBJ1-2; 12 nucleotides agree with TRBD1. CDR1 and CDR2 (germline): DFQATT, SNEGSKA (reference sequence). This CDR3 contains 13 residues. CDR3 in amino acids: CRGGQGAPYGYTF. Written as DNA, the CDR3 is TGCAGGGGGGGACAGGGGGCCCCATATGGCTACACCTTC.

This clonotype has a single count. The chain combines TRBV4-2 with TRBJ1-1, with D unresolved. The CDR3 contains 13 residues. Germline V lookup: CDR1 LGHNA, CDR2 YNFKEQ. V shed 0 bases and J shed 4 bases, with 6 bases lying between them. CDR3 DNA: TGTGCCAGCAGCCAAGATCCCAGCACTGAAGCTTTCTTT. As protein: CASSQDPSTEAFF.

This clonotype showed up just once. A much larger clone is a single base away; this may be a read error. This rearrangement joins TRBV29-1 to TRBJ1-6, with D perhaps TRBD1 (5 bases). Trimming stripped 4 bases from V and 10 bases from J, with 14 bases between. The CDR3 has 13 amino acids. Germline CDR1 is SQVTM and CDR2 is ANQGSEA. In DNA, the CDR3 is TGCAGCGTTGGGTCCAGGGATGGCTCACCCCTCCACTTT. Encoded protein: CSVGSRDGSPLHF.

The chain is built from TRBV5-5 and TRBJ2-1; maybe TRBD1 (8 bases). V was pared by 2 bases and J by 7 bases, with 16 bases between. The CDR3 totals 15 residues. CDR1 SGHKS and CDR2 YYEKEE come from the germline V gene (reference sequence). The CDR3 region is CASSLGRGRENEQFF. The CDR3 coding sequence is TGTGCCAGCAGCTTAGGCAGGGGGCGGGAGAATGAGCAGTTCTTC.

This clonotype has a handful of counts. The CDR3 is CSAGDFVLAGEYREQFF. The CDR3 nucleotides read TGCAGTGCTGGGGACTTCGTACTAGCGGGAGAATATCGTGAGCAGTTCTTC. V and J are TRBV20-1 and TRBJ2-1; 11 nucleotides match TRBD2. The CDR3 is made up of 17 amino acids. Germline CDR1 DFQATT, CDR2 SNEGSKA (reference sequence). Trimming removed 5 bases from V and 9 bases from J; junction bases left unmatched: 18.

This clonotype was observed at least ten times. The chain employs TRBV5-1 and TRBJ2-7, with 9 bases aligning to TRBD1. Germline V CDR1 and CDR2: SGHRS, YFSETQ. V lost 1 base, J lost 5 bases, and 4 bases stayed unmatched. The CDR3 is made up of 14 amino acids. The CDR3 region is CASSLIGQGHEQYF. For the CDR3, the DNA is TGCGCCAGCAGCTTGATAGGACAGGGGCACGAGCAGTACTTC.

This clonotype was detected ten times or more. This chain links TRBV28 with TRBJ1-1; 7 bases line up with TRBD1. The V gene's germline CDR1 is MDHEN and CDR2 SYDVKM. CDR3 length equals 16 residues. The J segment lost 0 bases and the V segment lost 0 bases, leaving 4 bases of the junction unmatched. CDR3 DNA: TGTGCCAGCAGTTTATGGGGCCAGGGGGTGAACACTGAAGCTTTCTTT. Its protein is CASSLWGQGVNTEAFF.

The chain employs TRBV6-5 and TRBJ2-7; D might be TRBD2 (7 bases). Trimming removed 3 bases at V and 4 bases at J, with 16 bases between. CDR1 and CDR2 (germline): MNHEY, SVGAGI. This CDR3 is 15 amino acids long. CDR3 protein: CASSYRGEGRYEQYF. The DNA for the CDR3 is TGTGCCAGCAGTTATAGGGGGGAGGGCAGGTACGAGCAGTACTTC.

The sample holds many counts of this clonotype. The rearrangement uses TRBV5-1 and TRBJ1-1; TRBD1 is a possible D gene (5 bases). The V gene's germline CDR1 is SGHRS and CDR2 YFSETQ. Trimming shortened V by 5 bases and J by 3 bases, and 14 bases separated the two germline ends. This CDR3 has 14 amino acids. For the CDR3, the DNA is TGCGCCAGCAGAACCACGGGGGATTACACTGAAGCTTTCTTT. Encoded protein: CASRTTGDYTEAFF.